This TCR beta chain was sequenced for a study of identical twins. The germline V gene has CDR1 SEHNR and CDR2 FQNEAQ (reference sequence). This CDR3 region has 12 residues. Trimming removed 6 bases from V and 2 bases from J, with 7 bases in between. TCRdb re-called the 5' RACE reads with MiXCR, one entry per CDR3 protein. The top ten hold 5% to 5.5% of the sample, which has under 250,000 distinct CDR3 sequences, around 10% seen once. Study conclusions and caveats: Out-of-frame TCR alpha sharing in monozygotic twins exceeded recombination model predictions. Out-of-frame alpha sequences common to twins exhibited a surplus of low generation probability. Abundant beta clonotypes from cord blood had fewer insertions, unlike memory repertoires, which showed none.

Concerning this clonotype: Its antigen is currently unknown.

The clonotype was recovered from a woman aged 18-29 years in good health. Sequences were obtained from memory (CD45RO+) T cells sorted from blood. V and J are TRBV7-9 and TRBJ1-1, with D uncertain. CDR3 sequence: CASSSANTEAFF. CDR3 nucleotide sequence: TGTGCCAGCAGTTCTGCAAACACTGAAGCTTTCTTT.